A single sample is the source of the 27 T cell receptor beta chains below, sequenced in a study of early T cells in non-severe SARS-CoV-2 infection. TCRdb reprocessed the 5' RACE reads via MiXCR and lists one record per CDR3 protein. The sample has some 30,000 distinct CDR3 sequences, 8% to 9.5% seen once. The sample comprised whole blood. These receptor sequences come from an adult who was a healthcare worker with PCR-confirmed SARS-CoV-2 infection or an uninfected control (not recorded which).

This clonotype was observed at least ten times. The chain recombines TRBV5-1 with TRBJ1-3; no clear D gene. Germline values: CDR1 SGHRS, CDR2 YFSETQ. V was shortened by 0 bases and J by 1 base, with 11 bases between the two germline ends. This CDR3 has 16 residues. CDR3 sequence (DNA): TGCGCCAGCAGCTTGGATCGGGCCCGTTCTGGAAACACCATATATTTT. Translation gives CASSLDRARSGNTIYF.

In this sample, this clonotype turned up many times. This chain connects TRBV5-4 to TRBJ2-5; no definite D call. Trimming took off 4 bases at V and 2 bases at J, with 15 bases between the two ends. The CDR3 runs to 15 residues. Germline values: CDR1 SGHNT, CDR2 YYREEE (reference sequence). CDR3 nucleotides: TGTGCCAGCAGCGACCCCGCCCGGCGGCAAGAGACCCAGTACTTC. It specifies CASSDPARRQETQYF.

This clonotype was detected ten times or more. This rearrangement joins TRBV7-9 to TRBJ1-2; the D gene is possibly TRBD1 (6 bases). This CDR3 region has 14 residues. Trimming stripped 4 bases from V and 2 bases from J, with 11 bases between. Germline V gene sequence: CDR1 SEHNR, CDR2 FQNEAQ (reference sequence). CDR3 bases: TGTGCCAGCAGCTCAAGACAGGAAAACTATGGCTACACCTTC. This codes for CASSSRQENYGYTF.

The CDR3 DNA reads as TGTGCCAGCAGTTACGCCCGGGGGGTGGATACGCAGTATTTT. Translated, it gives CASSYARGVDTQYF. V gene TRBV6-2 or TRBV6-3 combines with J gene TRBJ2-3, with 7 bases lining up with TRBD2. J was trimmed by 6 bases and V by 2 bases; bases with no gene match: 5. Germline V lookup: CDR1 MNHEY, CDR2 SVGEGT. The CDR3 extends over 14 amino acids.

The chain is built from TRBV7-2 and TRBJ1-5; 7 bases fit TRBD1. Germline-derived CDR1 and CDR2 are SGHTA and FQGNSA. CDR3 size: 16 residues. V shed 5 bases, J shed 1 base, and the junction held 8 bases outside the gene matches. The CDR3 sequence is CASSTTGVRSNQPQHF. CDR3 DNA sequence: TGTGCCAGCAGCACCACAGGGGTCAGAAGCAATCAGCCCCAGCATTTT.

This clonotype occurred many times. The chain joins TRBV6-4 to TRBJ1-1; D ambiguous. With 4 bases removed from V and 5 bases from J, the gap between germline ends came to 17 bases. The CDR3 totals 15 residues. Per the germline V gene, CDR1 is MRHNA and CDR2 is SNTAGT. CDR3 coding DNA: TGTGCCAGCAGTGTCGAAGGGTTCAGTCGGACTGAAGCTTTCTTT. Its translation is CASSVEGFSRTEAFF.

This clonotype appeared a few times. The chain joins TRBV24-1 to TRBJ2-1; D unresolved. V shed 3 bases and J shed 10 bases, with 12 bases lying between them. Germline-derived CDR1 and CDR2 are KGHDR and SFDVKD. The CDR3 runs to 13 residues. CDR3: CATSDPYLGEQFF. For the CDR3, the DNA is TGTGCCACCAGTGATCCGTATTTGGGCGAGCAGTTCTTC.

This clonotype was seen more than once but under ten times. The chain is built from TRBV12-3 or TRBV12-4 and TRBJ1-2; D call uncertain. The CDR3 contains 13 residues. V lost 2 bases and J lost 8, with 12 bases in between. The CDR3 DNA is TGTGCCAGCAGTTTATCCAGCCGGAGGGGCTACACCTTC. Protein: CASSLSSRRGYTF.

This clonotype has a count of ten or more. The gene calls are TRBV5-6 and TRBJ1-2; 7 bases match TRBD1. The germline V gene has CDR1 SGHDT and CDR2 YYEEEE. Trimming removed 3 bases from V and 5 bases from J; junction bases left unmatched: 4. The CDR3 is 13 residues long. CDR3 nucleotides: TGTGCCAGCAGCTACTGGGACAGATATGGCTACACCTTC. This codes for CASSYWDRYGYTF.

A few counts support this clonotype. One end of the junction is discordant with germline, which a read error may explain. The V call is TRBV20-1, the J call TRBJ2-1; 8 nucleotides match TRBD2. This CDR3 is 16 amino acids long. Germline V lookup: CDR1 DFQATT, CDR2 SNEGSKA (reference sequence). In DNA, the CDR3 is TGCAGTGCTAGAGCCTCCCGGGGGGGCGACTACAATGGGCAGTTCTTC. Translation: CSARASRGGDYNGQFF.

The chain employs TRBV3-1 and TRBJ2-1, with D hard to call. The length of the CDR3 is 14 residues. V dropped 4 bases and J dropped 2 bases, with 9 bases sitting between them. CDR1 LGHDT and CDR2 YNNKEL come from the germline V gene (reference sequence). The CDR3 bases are TGTGCCAGCAGCCCGTTGGGTGCCTACAATGAGCAGTTCTTC. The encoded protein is CASSPLGAYNEQFF.

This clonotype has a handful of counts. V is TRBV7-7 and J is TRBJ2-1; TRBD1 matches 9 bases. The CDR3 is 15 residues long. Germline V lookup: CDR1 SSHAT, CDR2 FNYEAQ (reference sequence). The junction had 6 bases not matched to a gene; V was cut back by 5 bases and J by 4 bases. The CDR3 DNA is TGTGCCAGCAGCCGATCCGGGACAGGGTACAATGAGCAGTTCTTC. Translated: CASSRSGTGYNEQFF.

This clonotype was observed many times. Here the CDR3 DNA reads TGTGCCAGCGGAGGGACAGAAGAGACCCAGTACTTC. It yields the protein CASGGTEETQYF. The chain links TRBV6-2 or TRBV6-3 to TRBJ2-5; TRBD1 might be the D (7 bases). The germline CDR1 and CDR2 sequences are MNHEY and SVGEGT. The CDR3 spans 12 residues. Trimming pared 8 bases from V and 3 bases from J, leaving 10 bases between.

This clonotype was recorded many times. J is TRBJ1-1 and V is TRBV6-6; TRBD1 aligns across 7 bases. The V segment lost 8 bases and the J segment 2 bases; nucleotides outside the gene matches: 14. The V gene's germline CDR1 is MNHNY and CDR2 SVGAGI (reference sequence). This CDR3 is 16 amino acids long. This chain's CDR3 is CASAPPEGQINTEAFF. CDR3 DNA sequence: TGTGCCAGCGCACCCCCCGAGGGACAGATTAACACTGAAGCTTTCTTT.

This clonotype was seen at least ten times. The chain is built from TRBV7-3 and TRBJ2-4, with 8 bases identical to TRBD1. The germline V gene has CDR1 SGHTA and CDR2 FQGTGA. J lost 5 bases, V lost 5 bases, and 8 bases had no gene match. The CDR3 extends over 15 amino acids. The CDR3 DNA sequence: TGTGCCAGCAGCCCCGACAGGGGAGTGGAAAACATTCAGTACTTC. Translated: CASSPDRGVENIQYF.

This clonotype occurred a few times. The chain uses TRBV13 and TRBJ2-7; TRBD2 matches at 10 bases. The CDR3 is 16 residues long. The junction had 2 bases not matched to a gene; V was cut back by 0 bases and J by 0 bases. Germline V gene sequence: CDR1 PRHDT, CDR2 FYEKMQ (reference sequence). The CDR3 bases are TGTGCCAGCAGCTTAGGTAGCGGGGGGCTCTCCTACGAGCAGTACTTC. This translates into CASSLGSGGLSYEQYF.

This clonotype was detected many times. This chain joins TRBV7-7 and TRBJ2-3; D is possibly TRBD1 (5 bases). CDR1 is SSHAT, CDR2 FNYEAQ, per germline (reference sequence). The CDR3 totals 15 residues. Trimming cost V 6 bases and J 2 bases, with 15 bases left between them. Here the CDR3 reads CASSQNRLSTDTQYF. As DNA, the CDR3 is TGTGCCAGCAGTCAAAACAGGCTCTCCACAGATACGCAGTATTTT.

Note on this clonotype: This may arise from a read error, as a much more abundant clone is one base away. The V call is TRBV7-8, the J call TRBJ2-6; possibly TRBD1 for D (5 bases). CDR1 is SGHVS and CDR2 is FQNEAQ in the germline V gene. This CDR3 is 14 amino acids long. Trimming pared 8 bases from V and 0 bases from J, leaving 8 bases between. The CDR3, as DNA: TGTGCCAGCCACAGGAGCTCTGGGGCCAACGTCCTGACTTTC. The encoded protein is CASHRSSGANVLTF.

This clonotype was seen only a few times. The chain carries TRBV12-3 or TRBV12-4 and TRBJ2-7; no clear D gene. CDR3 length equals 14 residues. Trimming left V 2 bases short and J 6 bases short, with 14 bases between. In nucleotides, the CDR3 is TGTGCCAGCAGTTTACTAGGGATTTATGGCGAGCAGTACTTC. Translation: CASSLLGIYGEQYF.

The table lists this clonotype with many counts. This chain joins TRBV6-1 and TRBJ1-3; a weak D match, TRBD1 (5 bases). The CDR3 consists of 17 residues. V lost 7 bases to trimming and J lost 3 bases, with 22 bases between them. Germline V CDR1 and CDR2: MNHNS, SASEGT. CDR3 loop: CASTNRGRSSGGNTIYF. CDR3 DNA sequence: TGTGCCAGCACCAATCGGGGACGATCATCCGGTGGAAACACCATATATTTT.

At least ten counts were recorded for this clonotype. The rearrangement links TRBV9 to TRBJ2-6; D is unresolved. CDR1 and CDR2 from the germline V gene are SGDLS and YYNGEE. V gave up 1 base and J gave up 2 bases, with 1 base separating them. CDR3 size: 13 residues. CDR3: CASSVTGANVLTF. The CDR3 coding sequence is TGTGCCAGCAGCGTAACTGGGGCCAACGTCCTGACTTTC.

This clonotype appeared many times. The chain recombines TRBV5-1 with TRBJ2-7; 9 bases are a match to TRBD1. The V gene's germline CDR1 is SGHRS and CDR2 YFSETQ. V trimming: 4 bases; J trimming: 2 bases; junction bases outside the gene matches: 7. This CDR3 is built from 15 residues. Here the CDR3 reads CASSPGQGQAYEQYF. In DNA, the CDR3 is TGCGCCAGCAGCCCTGGACAGGGGCAAGCCTACGAGCAGTACTTC.

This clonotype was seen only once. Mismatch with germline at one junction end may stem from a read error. CDR3 nucleotide sequence: TGTGCCACCAGCTTTGGCAGCAATGAAAAACTGTTT. This encodes CATSFGSNEKLF. The gene calls are TRBV24-1 and TRBJ1-4; no clear D gene. The V gene's germline CDR1 is KGHDR and CDR2 SFDVKD. The CDR3 runs 12 residues.

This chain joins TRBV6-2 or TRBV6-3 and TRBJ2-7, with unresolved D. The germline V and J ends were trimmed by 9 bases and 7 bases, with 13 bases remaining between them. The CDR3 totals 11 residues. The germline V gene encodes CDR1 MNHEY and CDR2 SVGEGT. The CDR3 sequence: CASYWRGEQYF. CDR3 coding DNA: TGTGCCAGTTACTGGCGAGGTGAGCAGTACTTC.

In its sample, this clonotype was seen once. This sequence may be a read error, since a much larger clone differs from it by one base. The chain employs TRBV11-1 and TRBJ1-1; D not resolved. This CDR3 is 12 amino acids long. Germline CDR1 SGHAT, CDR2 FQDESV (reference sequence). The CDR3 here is CASSLGSTEAYF. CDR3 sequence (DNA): TGTGCCAGCAGCTTAGGCTCCACTGAAGCTTACTTT. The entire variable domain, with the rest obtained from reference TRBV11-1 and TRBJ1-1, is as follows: EAEVAQSPRYKITEKSQAVAFWCDPISGHATLYWYRQILGQGPELLVQFQDESVVDDSQLPKDRFSAERLKGVDSTLKIQPAELGDSAMYLCASSLGSTEAYFGQGTRLTVV.

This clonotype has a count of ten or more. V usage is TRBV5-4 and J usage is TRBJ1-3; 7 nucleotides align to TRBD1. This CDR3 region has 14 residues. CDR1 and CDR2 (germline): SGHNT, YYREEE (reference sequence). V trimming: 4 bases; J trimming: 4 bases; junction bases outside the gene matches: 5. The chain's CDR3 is CASSAGQLGNTIYF. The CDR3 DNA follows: TGTGCCAGCAGCGCGGGACAGCTCGGAAACACCATATATTTT.

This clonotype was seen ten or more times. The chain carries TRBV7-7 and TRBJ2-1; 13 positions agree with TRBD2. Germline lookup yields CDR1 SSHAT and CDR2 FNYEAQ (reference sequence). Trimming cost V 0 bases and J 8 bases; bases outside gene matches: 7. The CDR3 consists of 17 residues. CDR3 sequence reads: CASSLAQTSGGAYEQFF. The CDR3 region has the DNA TGTGCCAGCAGCTTAGCTCAAACTAGCGGGGGGGCCTATGAGCAGTTCTTC.